The TCR beta chain under discussion was sequenced for a study of response to subunit inactivated influenza vaccine. V was clipped by 3 bases and J by 5 bases, with 7 bases between them. CDR3 length: 12 residues. Germline V lookup: CDR1 MDHEN, CDR2 SYDVKM. TCRdb itself ran the RT-PCR reads through MiXCR, one entry per CDR3 protein. The sample includes about 520,000 distinct CDR3 sequences, about 25% of them seen just once. This clonotype was detected ten times or more. The clonotype comes from a man aged 45-60 years who received an inactivated influenza vaccine. The V gene is TRBV28, the J gene TRBJ2-5; D unresolved. The material was CD4+ T cells sorted from PBMCs, obtained roughly 5 days after vaccination. The CDR3 loop is CASSFGRETQYF. The CDR3 region has the DNA TGTGCCAGCAGTTTTGGTAGGGAGACCCAGTACTTC.